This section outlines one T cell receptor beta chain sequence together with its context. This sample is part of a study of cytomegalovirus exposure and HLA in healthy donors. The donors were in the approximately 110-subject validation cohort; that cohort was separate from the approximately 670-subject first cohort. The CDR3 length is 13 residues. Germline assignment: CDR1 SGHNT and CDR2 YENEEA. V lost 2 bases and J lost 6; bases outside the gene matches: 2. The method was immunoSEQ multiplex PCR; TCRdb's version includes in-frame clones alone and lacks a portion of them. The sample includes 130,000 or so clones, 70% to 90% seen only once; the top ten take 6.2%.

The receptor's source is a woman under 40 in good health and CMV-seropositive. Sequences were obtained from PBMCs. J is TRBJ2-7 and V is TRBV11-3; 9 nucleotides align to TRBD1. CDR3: CASSLTGGGEQYF. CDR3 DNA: TGTGCCAGCAGCTTAACAGGGGGCGGCGAGCAGTACTTC.